Following are 3 T cell receptor beta chains from one sample sequenced in a study of blood T cell repertoires in COVID-19. Assay used: immunoSEQ multiplex PCR; TCRdb lists only in-frame clones, some missing. The sample lists 20,000 to 25,000 clones; approximately 79% were seen once. Sequencing was performed on peripheral blood. These receptors originate from a woman older than 75 with acute or convalescent COVID-19.

The chain recombines TRBV5-8 with TRBJ1-4; 9 bases are a match to TRBD1. Germline CDR1 and CDR2: SGHTS and YDEGEE. V gave up 4 bases and J gave up 6 bases; unmatched junction bases: 4. This CDR3 is 14 amino acids long. CDR3 bases: TGTGCCAGCAGCCCGGGACAGGGACATGAAAAACTGTTTTTT. Amino acid sequence: CASSPGQGHEKLFF.

The chain is built from TRBV5-4 and TRBJ2-2; tentatively, D is TRBD1 (6 bases). Trimming pared 5 bases from V and 5 bases from J, leaving 19 bases between. Germline CDR1 SGHNT, CDR2 YYREEE (reference sequence). The length of the CDR3 is 16 residues. CDR3: CASSIPLGTRTGELFF. Here the CDR3 DNA reads TGTGCCAGCAGTATACCCCTAGGGACAAGAACCGGGGAGCTGTTTTTT.

CDR3 amino acids: CSASRTTLAYEQYF. CDR3 in DNA: TGCAGTGCTAGTAGGACTACCCTAGCCTACGAGCAGTACTTC. This sequence joins TRBV20-1 and TRBJ2-7, with D perhaps matching TRBD2 (6 bases). Germline loops: CDR1 DFQATT, CDR2 SNEGSKA (reference sequence). This CDR3 is built from 14 residues. Between the trimmed V and J ends, which lost 3 bases and 2 bases, there was a span of 14 bases.